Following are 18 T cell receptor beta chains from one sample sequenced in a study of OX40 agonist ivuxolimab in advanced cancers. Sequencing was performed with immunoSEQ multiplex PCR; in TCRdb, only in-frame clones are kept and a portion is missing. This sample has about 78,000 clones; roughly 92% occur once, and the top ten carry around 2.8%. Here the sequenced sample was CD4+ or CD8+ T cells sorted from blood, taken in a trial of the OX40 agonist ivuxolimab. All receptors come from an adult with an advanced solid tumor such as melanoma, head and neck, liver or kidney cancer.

The chain's CDR3 is CAISPNLNSGANVLTF. In DNA, the CDR3 is TGTGCCATCAGCCCCAATCTTAACTCTGGGGCCAACGTCCTGACTTTC. V gene TRBV10-3 combines with J gene TRBJ2-6; D remains ambiguous. V dropped 6 bases and J dropped 0 bases, with 12 bases sitting between them. CDR3 length: 16 residues. Germline V gene lookup returns CDR1 ENHRY and CDR2 SYGVKD.

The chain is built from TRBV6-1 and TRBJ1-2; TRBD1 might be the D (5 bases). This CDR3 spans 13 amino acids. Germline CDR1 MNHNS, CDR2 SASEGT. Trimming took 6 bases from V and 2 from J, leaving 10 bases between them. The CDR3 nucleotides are TGTGCCAGCAGCGACAGTGGAAACTATGGCTACACCTTC. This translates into CASSDSGNYGYTF.

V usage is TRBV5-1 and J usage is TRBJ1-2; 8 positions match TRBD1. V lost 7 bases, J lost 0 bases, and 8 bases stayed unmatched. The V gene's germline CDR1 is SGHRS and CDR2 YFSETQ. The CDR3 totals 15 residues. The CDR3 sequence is CASGRGTGANYGYTF. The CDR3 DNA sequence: TGCGCCAGCGGTCGGGGGACAGGAGCTAACTATGGCTACACCTTC.

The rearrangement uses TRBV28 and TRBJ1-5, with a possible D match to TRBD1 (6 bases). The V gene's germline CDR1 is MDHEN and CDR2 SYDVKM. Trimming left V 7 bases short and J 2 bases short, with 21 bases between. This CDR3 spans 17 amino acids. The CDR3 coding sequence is TGTGCCAGCACCGAGGGGGGCGGAGGGATTGGCAATCAGCCCCAGCATTTT. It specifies CASTEGGGGIGNQPQHF.

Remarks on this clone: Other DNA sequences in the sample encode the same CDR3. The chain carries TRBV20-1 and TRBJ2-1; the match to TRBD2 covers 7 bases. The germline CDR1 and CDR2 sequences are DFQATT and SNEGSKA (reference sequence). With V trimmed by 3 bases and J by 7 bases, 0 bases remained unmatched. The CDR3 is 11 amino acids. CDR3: CSASGRNEQFF. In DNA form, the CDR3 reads TGCAGTGCTAGCGGGAGGAATGAGCAGTTCTTC.

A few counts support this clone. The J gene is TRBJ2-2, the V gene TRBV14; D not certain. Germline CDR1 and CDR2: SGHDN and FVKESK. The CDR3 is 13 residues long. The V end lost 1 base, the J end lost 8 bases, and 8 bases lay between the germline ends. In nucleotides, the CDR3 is TGTGCCAGCAGCCAAGTATCACTTGGGGAGCTGTTTTTT. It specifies CASSQVSLGELFF.

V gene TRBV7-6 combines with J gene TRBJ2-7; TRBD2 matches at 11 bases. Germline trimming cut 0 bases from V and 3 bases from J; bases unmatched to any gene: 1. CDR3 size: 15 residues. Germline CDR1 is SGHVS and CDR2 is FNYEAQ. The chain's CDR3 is CASSLASGGVYEQYF. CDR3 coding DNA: TGTGCCAGCAGCTTAGCTAGCGGGGGGGTCTACGAGCAGTACTTC.

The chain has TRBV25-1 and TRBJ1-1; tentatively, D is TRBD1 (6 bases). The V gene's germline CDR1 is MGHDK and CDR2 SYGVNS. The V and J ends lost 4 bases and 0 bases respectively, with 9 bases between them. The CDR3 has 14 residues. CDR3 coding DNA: TGTGCCAGCAGTGGGGGGGCCTTGAACACTGAAGCTTTCTTT. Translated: CASSGGALNTEAFF.

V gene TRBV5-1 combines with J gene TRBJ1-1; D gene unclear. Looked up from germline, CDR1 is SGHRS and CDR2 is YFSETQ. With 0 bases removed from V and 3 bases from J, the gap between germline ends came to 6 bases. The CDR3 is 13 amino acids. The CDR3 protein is CASSLEADTEAFF. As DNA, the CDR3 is TGCGCCAGCAGCTTGGAAGCGGACACTGAAGCTTTCTTT.

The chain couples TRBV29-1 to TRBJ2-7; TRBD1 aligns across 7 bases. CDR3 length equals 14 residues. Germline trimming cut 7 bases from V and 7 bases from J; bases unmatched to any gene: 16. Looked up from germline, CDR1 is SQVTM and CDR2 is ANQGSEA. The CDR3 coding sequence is TGCAGCGCTACGTACGGGACAGCCCTGGGGGAGCAGTACTTC. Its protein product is CSATYGTALGEQYF.

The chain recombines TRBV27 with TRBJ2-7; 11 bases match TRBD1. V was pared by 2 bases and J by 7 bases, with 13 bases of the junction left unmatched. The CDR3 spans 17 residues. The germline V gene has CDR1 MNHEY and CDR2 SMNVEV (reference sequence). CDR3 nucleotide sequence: TGTGCCAGCAGTTTAAGTCCGGGACAGGGGGTAGGTAGGGAGCAGTACTTC. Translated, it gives CASSLSPGQGVGREQYF.

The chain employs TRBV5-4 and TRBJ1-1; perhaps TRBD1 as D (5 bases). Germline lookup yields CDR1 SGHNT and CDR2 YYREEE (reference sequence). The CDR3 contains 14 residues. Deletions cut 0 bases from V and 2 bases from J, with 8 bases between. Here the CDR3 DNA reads TGTGCCAGCAGCTTGGGCAGGGATAACACTGAAGCTTTCTTT. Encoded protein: CASSLGRDNTEAFF.

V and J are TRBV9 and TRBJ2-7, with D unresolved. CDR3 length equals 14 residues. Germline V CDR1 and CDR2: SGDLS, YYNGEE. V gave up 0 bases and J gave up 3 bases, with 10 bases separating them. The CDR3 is CASSVGPGYYEQYF. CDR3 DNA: TGTGCCAGCAGCGTAGGGCCAGGATACTACGAGCAGTACTTC. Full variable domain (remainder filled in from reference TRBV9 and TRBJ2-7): DSGVTQTPKHLITATGQRVTLRCSPRSGDLSVYWYQQSLDQGLQFLIQYYNGEERAKGNILERFSAQQFPDLHSELNLSSLELGDSALYFCASSVGPGYYEQYFGPGTRLTVT.

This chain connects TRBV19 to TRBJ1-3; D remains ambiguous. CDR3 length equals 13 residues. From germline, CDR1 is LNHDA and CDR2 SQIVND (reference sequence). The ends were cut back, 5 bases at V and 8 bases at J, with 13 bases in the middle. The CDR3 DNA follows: TGTGCCAGTAGTTCGGAGGGTCGAGACACCATATATTTT. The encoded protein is CASSSEGRDTIYF.

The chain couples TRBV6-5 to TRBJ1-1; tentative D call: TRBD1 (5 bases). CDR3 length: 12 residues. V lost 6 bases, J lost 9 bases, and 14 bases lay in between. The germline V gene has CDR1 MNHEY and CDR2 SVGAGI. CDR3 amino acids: CASSPPGVQAFF. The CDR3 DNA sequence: TGTGCCAGCAGCCCTCCGGGGGTACAAGCTTTCTTT.

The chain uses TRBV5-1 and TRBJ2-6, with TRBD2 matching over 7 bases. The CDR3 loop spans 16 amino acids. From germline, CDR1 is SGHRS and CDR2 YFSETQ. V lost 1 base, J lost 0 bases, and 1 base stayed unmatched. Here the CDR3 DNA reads TGCGCCAGCAGCTTGAGCGGGGTCTCTGGGGCCAACGTCCTGACTTTC. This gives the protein CASSLSGVSGANVLTF.

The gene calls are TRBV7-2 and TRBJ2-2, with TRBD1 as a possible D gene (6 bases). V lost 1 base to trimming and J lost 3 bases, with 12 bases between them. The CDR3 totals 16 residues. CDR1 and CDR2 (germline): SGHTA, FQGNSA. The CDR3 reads CASSLGSGAHTGELFF. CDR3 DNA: TGTGCCAGCAGCTTAGGGTCAGGGGCGCACACCGGGGAGCTGTTTTTT.

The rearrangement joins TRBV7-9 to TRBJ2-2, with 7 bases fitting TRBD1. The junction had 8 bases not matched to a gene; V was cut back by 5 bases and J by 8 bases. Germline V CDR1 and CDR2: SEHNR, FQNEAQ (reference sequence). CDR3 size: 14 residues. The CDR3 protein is CASSVGQPRGELFF. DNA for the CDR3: TGTGCCAGCAGCGTGGGACAGCCGAGGGGGGAGCTGTTTTTT. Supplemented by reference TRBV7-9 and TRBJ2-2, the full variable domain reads DTGVSQNPRHKITKRGQNVTFRCDPISEHNRLYWYRQTLGQGPEFLTYFQNEAQLEKSRLLSDRFSAERPKGSFSTLEIQRTEQGDSAMYLCASSVGQPRGELFFGEGSRLTVL.